The source of this TCR beta chain is a study of blood T cell repertoires in COVID-19 (dated by TCRdb to between 2020 and 2021). About the investigation overall: Samples covering the acute and convalescent phases of COVID-19 were provided by collaborators in the United States, Italy and Spain. The prospective study material was composed of cDNA or gDNA derived from T cells, B-cell-depleted T cells, or PBMCs. Subjects who had been exposed to COVID-19, were actively infected with it, or had recovered from it provided the deeply sampled blood TCRbeta repertoires that made up the dataset. The repertoires were released in a freely available public database intended as a resource for research on the immune response to SARS-CoV-2. Samples came from the ongoing ImmuneRACE study (first 160 participants) plus 1,254 subjects from 6 global collaborators. A de-identified subject ID, COVID-19 status, age in years and sex were almost always included in the sample metadata. Where available, HLA class I and class II types were obtained from metadata supplied by the sample provider rather than from assay-based typing.

In regard to this clone: This clone's antigen is unknown. The record has no base qualities; no much larger clone is one base away.

What the study reported, not specific to this receptor: The amount of clinical and demographic metadata varied by source and participant and was provided uncurated.

The collaborating institutions used their own protocols to collect whole blood in K2EDTA tubes. For TCRbeta analysis, collaborators shipped samples as frozen whole blood, isolated PBMCs, or DNA extracted from either of those sample types. TCRbeta CDR3 regions were amplified from genomic DNA by means of the immunoSEQ Assay, a bias-controlled multiplex PCR. The published analysis was carried out like this. Nucleated cell counts per sample were estimated from amplification of reference gene primers within the assay. Sequence reads were collapsed and filtered to measure the absolute abundance of every unique TCRbeta CDR3 rearrangement. For each sample, productive Simpson clonality was calculated by taking the square root of Simpson's diversity index across productive rearrangements. Not all clones reach the TCRdb copy of this immuneACCESS table, which keeps in-frame sequences only. Checked studies attribute under half of the gap to unresolved V genes and leave the rest unexplained. D and trimming were read from the DNA, whereas the V and J calls and clone size are those reported in that table. Within this sample are 85,000 to 130,000 clones, with roughly 87% of them counted one time only. About 6.3% of the sample is taken by the ten largest.

Between the V and J ends, shortened by 5 bases and 5 bases respectively, the junction contains 16 bases. Per the germline V gene, SGHRS is the CDR1 and YFSETQ is the CDR2. Counted from cysteine to phenylalanine, this CDR3 has 15 amino acids. The retained sequence is limited to the CDR3, 45 bases, with the frame set at the first base. The receptor's source is a woman aged 55-70 years with acute or convalescent COVID-19. The specimen was peripheral blood. The chain is assembled from TRBV5-1 and TRBJ2-2, with an unclear D gene assignment. The CDR3 has the sequence CASRALRVGTGELFF. The DNA sequence is given as TGCGCCAGCAGGGCGTTACGGGTAGGAACCGGGGAGCTGTTTTTT.